A selection of T cell receptor beta chains follows, all from one sample in a study of T cells in Graves' hyperthyroidism and ophthalmopathy. TCRdb used MiXCR to reprocess the multiplex PCR reads, holding one entry per CDR3 protein. The repertoire holds about 360,000 distinct CDR3 sequences, with around a sixth as singletons. Sequenced material: blood. These receptors were obtained from a woman in her late teens or twenties with Graves' hyperthyroidism that later progressed to Graves' ophthalmopathy. The CDR3 runs from the conserved cysteine through the conserved F or W. A D gene is named only where the DNA matches it firmly. Clone size is given for some rows only: seen once, a few or many times, or a class if the clone is expanded.

>TRBJ1-4|NA|TRBV2|few
CASSETAFRLGNEKLFF
TGTGCCAGCAGTGAAACGGCTTTTCGATTGGGAAATGAAAAACTGTTTTTT
>TRBJ2-5|NA|TRBV6-1|many
CASSDPSRAEYQETQYF
TGTGCCAGCAGCGACCCCTCTAGAGCGGAGTACCAAGAGACCCAGTACTTC
>TRBJ2-3|NA|TRBV6-2/TRBV6-3|few
CASSYGSGSSTDTQYF
TGTGCCAGCAGTTATGGTAGCGGCTCTAGCACAGATACGCAGTATTTT
>TRBJ2-7|NA|TRBV6-1|many
CASSDTLVWPAVSHEQYF
TGTGCCAGCAGCGATACCCTCGTCTGGCCGGCTGTTTCCCACGAGCAGTACTTC
>TRBJ2-7|TRBD2|TRBV30|many
CAWSLGRVGGRAGEQYF
TGTGCCTGGAGTCTCGGTAGAGTTGGCGGGAGGGCCGGCGAGCAGTACTTC
>TRBJ2-1|TRBD1|TRBV6-2/TRBV6-3|NA
CASSKRTGGANNEQFF
TGTGCCAGCAGTAAAAGGACAGGAGGCGCCAACAATGAGCAGTTCTTC
>TRBJ2-2|NA|TRBV6-2/TRBV6-3|NA
CASSPFGETGELFF
TGTGCCAGCAGCCCCTTTGGCGAGACCGGGGAGCTGTTTTTT
>TRBJ1-2|NA|TRBV20-1|NA
CSAEDSNYGYTF
TGCAGTGCTGAGGACTCTAACTATGGCTACACCTTC
>TRBJ2-1|NA|TRBV20-1|many
CSASATLGEQFF
TGCAGTGCTAGCGCAACATTGGGTGAGCAGTTCTTC
>TRBJ1-1|NA|TRBV6-2/TRBV6-3|NA
CASSPGRLMNTEAFF
TGTGCCAGCAGTCCCGGCAGGCTCATGAACACTGAAGCTTTCTTT
>TRBJ2-1|NA|TRBV12-3/TRBV12-4|few
CASSLVLSSKPYNEQFF
TGTGCCAGCAGTTTAGTTCTTAGTAGCAAACCCTACAATGAGCAGTTCTTC
>TRBJ2-1|TRBD2|TRBV12-3/TRBV12-4|NA
CASSFTTGGGEQFF
TGTGCCAGCAGTTTCACAACGGGGGGGGGAGAGCAGTTCTTC
>TRBJ2-1|NA|TRBV28|many
CATAGPPRNEQFF
TGTGCCACCGCGGGTCCGCCGCGGAATGAGCAGTTCTTC
>TRBJ2-3|TRBD2|TRBV10-3|NA
CAISRFSGRAGTDTQYF
TGTGCCATCAGTAGGTTTAGCGGGAGGGCCGGGACAGATACGCAGTATTTT
>TRBJ2-4|NA|TRBV3-1|many
CASSQPWRDQNIQYF
TGTGCCAGCAGCCAACCCTGGCGGGACCAAAACATTCAGTACTTC
>TRBJ2-7|NA|TRBV10-3|many
CAISEGGPSSYEQYF
TGTGCCATCAGTGAGGGGGGCCCAAGCTCCTACGAGCAGTACTTC
>TRBJ2-1|NA|TRBV7-2|NA
CASSLGVEGTISYNEQFF
TGTGCCAGCAGCTTGGGAGTAGAGGGAACCATCTCCTACAATGAGCAGTTCTTC
>TRBJ1-1|NA|TRBV12-3/TRBV12-4|many
CASSDRGATEAFF
TGTGCCAGCAGTGATAGGGGGGCCACTGAAGCTTTCTTT
>TRBJ1-5|TRBD1|TRBV18|many
CASSPAQGVSNQPQHF
TGTGCCAGCTCACCAGCGCAGGGGGTTAGCAATCAGCCCCAGCATTTT
>TRBJ2-1|TRBD1|TRBV20-1|NA
CSGRGTGRQYNDQFF
TGCAGTGGGAGGGGGACAGGGCGCCAATACAATGATCAGTTCTTC
>TRBJ1-1|NA|TRBV19|NA
CASSIGNRVPPEAFF
TGTGCCAGTAGTATAGGGAACAGGGTCCCGCCAGAAGCTTTCTTT
>TRBJ1-2|NA|TRBV9|few
CASSQSKTSYYGYTF
TGTGCCAGCAGCCAGTCAAAAACCTCATACTATGGCTACACCTTC
>TRBJ1-6|NA|TRBV6-1|many
CASSSQATNSPLHF
TGTGCCAGCAGTTCACAGGCCACGAATTCACCCCTCCACTTT
>TRBJ2-5|TRBD2|TRBV28|many
CASSFAGRERETQYF
TGTGCCAGCAGTTTTGCGGGGAGGGAGAGAGAGACCCAGTACTTC
>TRBJ2-7|NA|TRBV12-3/TRBV12-4|many
CASSQGSRNEQYF
TGTGCCAGCAGTCAGGGGAGTCGAAACGAGCAGTACTTC
>TRBJ2-3|NA|TRBV3-1|many
CASSQERIIRGTQYF
TGTGCCAGCAGCCAAGAGAGGATAATAAGGGGTACGCAGTATTTT
>TRBJ2-7|NA|TRBV4-1|few
CASSQAGAIYEQYF
TGCGCCAGCAGCCAAGCGGGGGCTATCTACGAGCAGTACTTC
>TRBJ2-2|TRBD2|TRBV6-2/TRBV6-3|many
CASSYGPLAGVTGELFF
TGTGCCAGCAGTTACGGCCCTCTAGCGGGAGTCACCGGGGAGCTGTTTTTT
>TRBJ2-5|NA|TRBV2|many
CASSPRASETQYF
TGTGCCAGCAGCCCAAGGGCCTCAGAGACCCAGTACTTC
>TRBJ1-1|NA|TRBV11-2|many
CASSATYRVVFTEAFF
TGTGCCAGCAGCGCGACGTACAGGGTCGTGTTCACTGAAGCTTTCTTT
>TRBJ2-7|TRBD1|TRBV28|few
CASSVGQGLYYEQYF
TGTGCCAGCAGTGTCGGACAGGGCTTATACTACGAGCAGTACTTC
>TRBJ1-3|NA|TRBV20-1|NA
CSARGSGTSSGNTIYF
TGCAGTGCTAGGGGTTCCGGGACAAGCTCTGGAAACACCATATATTTT
>TRBJ2-5|TRBD1|TRBV13|many
CASSPRDRDQETQYF
TGTGCCAGCAGCCCAAGGGACAGGGACCAAGAGACCCAGTACTTC
>TRBJ2-1|NA|TRBV5-1|few
CASSSPDYFSYNEQFF
TGCGCCAGCAGCTCCCCCGACTATTTCTCCTACAATGAGCAGTTCTTC
>TRBJ2-3|NA|TRBV24-1|NA
CATSDRYTDTQYF
TGTGCCACCAGTGATCGATATACAGATACGCAGTATTTT
>TRBJ2-7|NA|TRBV20-1|many
CSAASWSSYEQYF
TGCAGTGCTGCCTCTTGGAGCTCCTACGAGCAGTACTTC
>TRBJ2-5|TRBD1|TRBV28|many
CASSLRGQGQETQYF
TGTGCCAGCAGTTTACGGGGACAGGGTCAAGAGACCCAGTACTTC
>TRBJ2-7|TRBD2|TRBV28|many
CASSFSGAGVGSYEQYF
TGTGCCAGCAGTTTTTCGGGAGCGGGAGTGGGCTCCTACGAGCAGTACTTC
>TRBJ2-1|NA|TRBV11-2|many
CASSLGAGRSGQFF
TGTGCCAGCAGCTTAGGGGCGGGTAGGTCCGGGCAGTTCTTC
>TRBJ2-1|NA|TRBV11-2|many
CASSLERNEQFF
TGTGCCAGCAGCTTAGAGAGGAATGAGCAGTTCTTC
>TRBJ1-1|NA|TRBV20-1|many
CSARKQGRAEAFF
TGCAGTGCTAGGAAGCAGGGAAGGGCTGAAGCTTTCTTT
>TRBJ1-1|NA|TRBV7-9|many
CASSRTTPKPLTEAFF
TGTGCCAGCAGTCGGACCACCCCGAAGCCCTTAACTGAAGCTTTCTTT
>TRBJ1-2|TRBD1|TRBV10-3|NA
CAISESFGTGDNYGYTF
TGTGCCATCAGTGAGTCGTTCGGGACAGGAGATAACTATGGCTACACCTTC
>TRBJ2-1|NA|TRBV2|many
CASSVHRDNEQFF
TGTGCCAGCAGTGTGCACAGGGACAATGAGCAGTTCTTC
>TRBJ2-1|NA|TRBV5-6|many
CASSLADITPEEQFF
TGTGCCAGCAGCTTGGCCGACATAACCCCGGAGGAGCAGTTCTTC
>TRBJ2-1|TRBD1|TRBV7-9|many
CASSFPGQEPNEQFF
TGTGCCAGCAGTTTTCCGGGACAGGAACCCAATGAGCAGTTCTTC